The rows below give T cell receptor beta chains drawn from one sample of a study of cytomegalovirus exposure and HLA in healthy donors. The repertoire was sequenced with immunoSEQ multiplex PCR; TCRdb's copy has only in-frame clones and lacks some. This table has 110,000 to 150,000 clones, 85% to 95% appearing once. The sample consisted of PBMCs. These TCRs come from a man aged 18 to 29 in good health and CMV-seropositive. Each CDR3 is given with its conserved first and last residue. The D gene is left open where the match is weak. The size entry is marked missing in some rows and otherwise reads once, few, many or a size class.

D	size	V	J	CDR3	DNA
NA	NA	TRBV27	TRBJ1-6	CASSTDGYSPLHF	TGTGCCAGCAGTACAGACGGATATTCACCCCTCCACTTT
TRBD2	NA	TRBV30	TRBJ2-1	CAWSSGIGDEQFF	TGTGCCTGGAGTAGCGGGATTGGAGATGAGCAGTTCTTC
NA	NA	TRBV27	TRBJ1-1	CASHLLASNTEAFF	TGTGCCAGCCATCTGCTAGCCTCGAACACTGAAGCTTTCTTT
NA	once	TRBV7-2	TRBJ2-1	CASSSWRGGNEQFF	TGTGCCAGCAGCTCCTGGAGGGGGGGGAATGAGCAGTTCTTC
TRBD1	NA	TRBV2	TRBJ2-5	CASDTGAQTQYF	TGTGCCAGCGATACAGGGGCACAGACCCAGTACTTC
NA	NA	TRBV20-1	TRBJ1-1	CSLGGYTEAFF	TGCAGTCTCGGAGGGTACACTGAAGCTTTCTTT
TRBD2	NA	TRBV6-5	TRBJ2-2	CASRPTSENTGELFF	TGTGCCAGCAGGCCGACTAGCGAAAACACCGGGGAGCTGTTTTTT
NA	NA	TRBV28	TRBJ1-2	CASSLFRGDGYTF	TGTGCCAGCAGTTTATTTAGGGGTGATGGCTACACCTTC
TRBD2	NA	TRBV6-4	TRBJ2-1	CASRVSGSVYNEQFF	TGTGCCAGCAGGGTTAGCGGGAGTGTATACAATGAGCAGTTCTTC
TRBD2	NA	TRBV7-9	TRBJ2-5	CASSPGTIERETQYF	TGTGCCAGCAGCCCCGGGACTATCGAACGAGAGACCCAGTACTTC
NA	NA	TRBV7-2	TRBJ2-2	CASSFSGDTGELFF	TGTGCCAGCAGCTTCTCAGGTGACACCGGGGAGCTGTTTTTT
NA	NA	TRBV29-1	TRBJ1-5	CSVEVGRDQPQHF	TGCAGCGTTGAAGTCGGCAGGGATCAGCCCCAGCATTTT